Following are 18 T cell receptor beta chains from one sample sequenced in a study of blood T cell repertoires in COVID-19. Clones were sequenced by immunoSEQ multiplex PCR, and TCRdb holds only the in-frame ones, with some missing. The sample lists around 34,000 clones; approximately 80% were seen once. The sequenced sample consisted of peripheral blood. These TCRs come from a woman aged 70-85 years with acute or convalescent COVID-19.

This clone was observed a single time. V gene TRBV27 combines with J gene TRBJ2-3, with 9 positions matching TRBD1. This CDR3 contains 15 residues. The V gene's germline CDR1 is MNHEY and CDR2 SMNVEV (reference sequence). With V trimmed by 3 bases and J by 7 bases, 8 bases remained unmatched. This CDR3 is CASSLGTGTSHTQYF. CDR3 nucleotides: TGTGCCAGCAGTTTGGGGACAGGGACCTCGCATACGCAGTATTTT.

Comments on this clone: At one end, the junction sequence differs from germline, possibly due to a read error. Other DNA sequences in the sample encode the same CDR3. The chain recombines TRBV19 with TRBJ1-5; TRBD1 matches at 9 bases. This CDR3 spans 14 amino acids. Per germline, CDR1 LNHDA and CDR2 SQIVND (reference sequence). The CDR3 loop is CASRWTGGNQPQHF. The CDR3 DNA sequence: TGTGCTAGTAGATGGACAGGGGGCAATCAGCCCCAGCATTTT.

The CDR3 is CASSSGTGEQFF. The DNA for the CDR3 is TGCGCCAGCAGCTCGGGGACAGGTGAGCAGTTCTTC. The chain couples TRBV5-1 to TRBJ2-1; TRBD1 agrees at 8 bases. Germline-derived CDR1 and CDR2 are SGHRS and YFSETQ. The V segment lost 3 bases and the J segment 9 bases; nucleotides outside the gene matches: 2. This CDR3 spans 12 amino acids.

The V and J genes are TRBV7-9 and TRBJ2-7, with D perhaps TRBD2 (6 bases). The CDR3 has 13 amino acids. Germline V gives CDR1 SEHNR, CDR2 FQNEAQ (reference sequence). Deletions cut 5 bases from V and 6 bases from J, with 14 bases between. This CDR3 reads CASSKLAGSEQYF. In nucleotides, the CDR3 is TGTGCCAGCAGCAAACTTGCGGGGTCCGAGCAGTACTTC.

This chain connects TRBV2 to TRBJ1-2, with 11 bases identical to TRBD1. This CDR3 has 14 amino acids. J lost 4 bases, V lost 3 bases, and 1 base had no gene match. The germline V gene has CDR1 SNHLY and CDR2 FYNNEI. The CDR3: CASSEDRGLYGYTF. DNA of the CDR3: TGTGCCAGCAGTGAGGACAGGGGGCTCTATGGCTACACCTTC.

The rearrangement links TRBV2 to TRBJ2-5; 7 nucleotides agree with TRBD1. The CDR3 runs 13 residues. V dropped 6 bases and J dropped 5; count of bases not matched to a gene: 6. Germline V gene data show CDR1 as SNHLY and CDR2 as FYNNEI. CDR3 loop: CASSTGTVETQYF. DNA for the CDR3: TGTGCCAGCAGCACCGGGACAGTGGAGACCCAGTACTTC.

The chain has TRBV6-6 and TRBJ2-3; 8 nucleotides align to TRBD1. J lost 2 bases, V lost 4 bases, and 2 bases had no gene match. Germline CDR1 and CDR2: MNHNY and SVGAGI (reference sequence). There are 14 residues in the CDR3. CDR3 DNA: TGTGCCAGCAGTTGGACAGGGCTCACAGATACGCAGTATTTT. It encodes CASSWTGLTDTQYF.

The gene calls are TRBV28 and TRBJ2-2; the D gene is possibly TRBD1 (7 bases). V was cut by 4 bases and J by 3 bases, with 24 bases left in between. Germline CDR1 MDHEN, CDR2 SYDVKM. CDR3 length equals 19 residues. CDR3 loop: CASSSSWEGGWRDTGELFF. CDR3 sequence (DNA): TGTGCCAGCAGTTCCAGCTGGGAAGGGGGCTGGAGGGACACCGGGGAGCTGTTTTTT.

The CDR3 spells CTSSHLRNGRAAVEQFF. In DNA form, the CDR3 reads TGCACCAGCAGCCACCTAAGGAACGGGAGGGCCGCAGTTGAGCAGTTCTTC. The rearrangement links TRBV1 to TRBJ2-1; the D call in the table, TRBD2, was not verified against the DNA. TRBV1 is recorded as a pseudogene. The CDR3 spans 17 residues.

The rearrangement uses TRBV2 and TRBJ2-7; D remains unclear. Germline CDR1 is SNHLY and CDR2 is FYNNEI. The CDR3 contains 13 residues. Trimming left V 4 bases short and J 2 bases short, with 9 bases between. The CDR3 DNA is TGTGCCAGCAGTGCCGGTGCGGCCTACGAGCAGTACTTC. It is translated as CASSAGAAYEQYF.

V usage is TRBV28 and J usage is TRBJ1-1; D gene ambiguous. CDR1 is MDHEN, CDR2 SYDVKM, per germline. The length of the CDR3 is 11 residues. As DNA, the CDR3 is TGTGCGATCACCGGAGGCACTGAAGCTTTCTTT. Encoded protein: CAITGGTEAFF.

The chain couples TRBV29-1 to TRBJ2-3; D gene unclear. The CDR3 extends over 15 amino acids. V lost 6 bases, J lost 0 bases, and 16 bases lay in between. CDR1 and CDR2 from the germline V gene are SQVTM and ANQGSEA. This chain's CDR3 is CSVDVGGQSTDTQYF. The CDR3 DNA follows: TGCAGCGTCGACGTGGGTGGGCAAAGCACAGATACGCAGTATTTT.

This CDR3 reads CASSNRGEAFF. The CDR3 nucleotides are TGTGCCAGTAGTAACAGGGGCGAAGCTTTCTTT. The rearrangement uses TRBV19 and TRBJ1-1; 7 bases fit TRBD1. There are 11 residues in the CDR3. With 4 bases clipped from V and 8 bases from J, the junction kept 1 base outside the gene matches. CDR1 is LNHDA and CDR2 is SQIVND in the germline V gene (reference sequence).

The chain links TRBV7-7 to TRBJ2-1, with TRBD1 as a possible D gene (5 bases). The V and J ends lost 5 bases and 9 bases respectively, with 14 bases between them. Germline V CDR1 and CDR2: SSHAT, FNYEAQ (reference sequence). The length of the CDR3 is 13 residues. CDR3 DNA: TGTGCCAGCAGCGCCACCCCTAGGGGTGAGCAGTTCTTC. Translating gives CASSATPRGEQFF.

The chain couples TRBV20-1 to TRBJ2-1; D is perhaps TRBD2 (5 bases). Germline lookup yields CDR1 DFQATT and CDR2 SNEGSKA (reference sequence). The V end lost 1 base, the J end lost 9 bases, and 7 bases lay between the germline ends. This CDR3 is built from 11 residues. The CDR3: CSARGGVEQFF. DNA for the CDR3: TGCAGTGCTAGAGGGGGAGTTGAGCAGTTCTTC.

The chain joins TRBV12-3 or TRBV12-4 to TRBJ1-2; 9 bases match TRBD1. V gave up 6 bases and J gave up 4 bases; unmatched junction bases: 3. This CDR3 has 13 residues. The CDR3 spells CASRDRGPYGYTF. The CDR3, as DNA: TGTGCCAGCAGGGACAGGGGCCCCTATGGCTACACCTTC.

The chain carries TRBV28 and TRBJ2-7; possible D gene TRBD1, 6 bases. With 7 bases removed from V and 6 bases from J, the gap between germline ends came to 16 bases. Germline CDR1 MDHEN, CDR2 SYDVKM. The length of the CDR3 is 13 residues. The CDR3 DNA sequence: TGTGCCAGCACAGGACAGACCTCCCTCGAGCAGTACTTC. This encodes CASTGQTSLEQYF.

The chain joins TRBV19 to TRBJ1-5, with 9 bases matching TRBD1. The CDR3 consists of 19 residues. Germline-derived CDR1 and CDR2 are LNHDA and SQIVND (reference sequence). Germline trimming cut 6 bases from V and 4 bases from J; bases unmatched to any gene: 19. The chain's CDR3 is CASSKAGTGYEGRNQPQHF. The CDR3 nucleotides read TGTGCCAGTAGCAAAGCCGGGACAGGGTATGAGGGTAGAAATCAGCCCCAGCATTTT.